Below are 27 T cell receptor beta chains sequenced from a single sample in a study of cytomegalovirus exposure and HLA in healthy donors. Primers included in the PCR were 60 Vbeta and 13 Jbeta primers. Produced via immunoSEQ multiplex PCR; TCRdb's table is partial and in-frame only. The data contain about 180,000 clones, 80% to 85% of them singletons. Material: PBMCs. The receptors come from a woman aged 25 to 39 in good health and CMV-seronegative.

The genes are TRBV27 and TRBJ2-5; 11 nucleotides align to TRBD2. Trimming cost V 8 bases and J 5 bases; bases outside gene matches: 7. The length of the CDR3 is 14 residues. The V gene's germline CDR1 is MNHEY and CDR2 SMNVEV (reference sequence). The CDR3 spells CASGSSGGAETQYF. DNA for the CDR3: TGTGCCAGCGGAAGTAGCGGGGGGGCGGAGACCCAGTACTTC.

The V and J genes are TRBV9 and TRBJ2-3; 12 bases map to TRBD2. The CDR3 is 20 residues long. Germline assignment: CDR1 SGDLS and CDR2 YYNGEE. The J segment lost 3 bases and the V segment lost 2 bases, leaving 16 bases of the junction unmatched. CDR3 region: CASSVPRNSLAGGPTDTQYF. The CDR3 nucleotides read TGTGCCAGCAGCGTCCCCCGGAACTCCCTAGCGGGGGGGCCAACAGATACGCAGTATTTT.

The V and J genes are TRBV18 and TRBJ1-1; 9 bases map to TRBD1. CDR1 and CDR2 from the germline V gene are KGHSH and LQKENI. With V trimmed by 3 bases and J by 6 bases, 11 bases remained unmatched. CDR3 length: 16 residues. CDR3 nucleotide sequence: TGTGCCAGCTCACCGTTAAGATCAGGACAGGGGCCTGAAGCTTTCTTT. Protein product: CASSPLRSGQGPEAFF.

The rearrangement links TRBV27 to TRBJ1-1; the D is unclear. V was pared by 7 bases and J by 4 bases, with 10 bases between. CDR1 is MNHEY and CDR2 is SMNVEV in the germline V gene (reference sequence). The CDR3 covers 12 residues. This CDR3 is CASMGSITEAFF. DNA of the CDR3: TGTGCCAGCATGGGCAGCATCACTGAAGCTTTCTTT.

CDR3 sequence: CATSRDSAGKRGGETQYF. The CDR3 DNA reads as TGTGCCACCAGCAGAGATAGTGCAGGGAAAAGAGGAGGGGAGACCCAGTACTTC. The chain recombines TRBV15 with TRBJ2-5; perhaps TRBD2 as D (6 bases). The germline V gene encodes CDR1 LNHNV and CDR2 YYDKDF (reference sequence). Trimming left V 0 bases short and J 5 bases short, with 22 bases between. The CDR3 runs 18 residues.

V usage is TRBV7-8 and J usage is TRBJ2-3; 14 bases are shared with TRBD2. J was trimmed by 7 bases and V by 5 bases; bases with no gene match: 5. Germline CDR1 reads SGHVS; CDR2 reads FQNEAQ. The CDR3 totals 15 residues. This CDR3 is CASSLGLAGAYTQYF. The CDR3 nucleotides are TGTGCCAGCAGCCTGGGACTAGCGGGAGCTTATACGCAGTATTTT.

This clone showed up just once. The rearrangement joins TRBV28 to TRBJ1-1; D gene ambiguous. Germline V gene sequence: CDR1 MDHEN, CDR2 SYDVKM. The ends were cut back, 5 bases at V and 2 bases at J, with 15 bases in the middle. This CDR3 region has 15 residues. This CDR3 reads CASSPAAGFNTEAFF. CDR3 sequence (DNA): TGTGCCAGCAGTCCCGCGGCCGGTTTTAACACTGAAGCTTTCTTT.

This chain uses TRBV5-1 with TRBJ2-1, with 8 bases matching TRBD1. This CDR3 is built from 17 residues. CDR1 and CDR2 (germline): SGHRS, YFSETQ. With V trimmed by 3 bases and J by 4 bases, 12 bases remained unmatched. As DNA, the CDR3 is TGCGCCAGCAGCTCATCCGCCGGGACAGGCCTATACAATGAGCAGTTCTTC. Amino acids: CASSSSAGTGLYNEQFF.

The CDR3 sequence: CASSFLPKELFF. The CDR3 DNA sequence: TGTGCCAGCAGTTTCCTACCAAAAGAGCTGTTTTTT. The chain couples TRBV28 to TRBJ2-2; no reliable D call. The germline V gene encodes CDR1 MDHEN and CDR2 SYDVKM. V was shortened by 3 bases and J by 11 bases, with 10 bases between the two germline ends. The length of the CDR3 is 12 residues. Supplemented by reference TRBV28 and TRBJ2-2, the full variable domain reads DVKVTQSSRYLVKRTGEKVFLECVQDMDHENMFWYRQDPGLGLRLIYFSYDVKMKEKGDIPEGYSVSREKKERFSLILESASTNQTSMYLCASSFLPKELFFGEGSRLTVL.

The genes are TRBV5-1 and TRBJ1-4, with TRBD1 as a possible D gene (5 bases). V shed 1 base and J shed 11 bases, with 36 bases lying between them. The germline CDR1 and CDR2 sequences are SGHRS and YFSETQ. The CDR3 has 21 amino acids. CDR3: CASSLYRGAKLYPTKLRKLFF. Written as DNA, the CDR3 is TGCGCCAGCAGCTTGTATCGTGGGGCTAAACTGTACCCAACTAAGTTAAGGAAACTGTTTTTT.

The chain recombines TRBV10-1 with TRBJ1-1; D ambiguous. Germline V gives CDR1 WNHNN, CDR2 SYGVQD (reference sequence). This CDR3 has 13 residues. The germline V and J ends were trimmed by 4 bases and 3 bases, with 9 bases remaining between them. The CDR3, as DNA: TGCGCCAGCAGTGTTCAGGAGGACACTGAAGCTTTCTTT. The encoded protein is CASSVQEDTEAFF.

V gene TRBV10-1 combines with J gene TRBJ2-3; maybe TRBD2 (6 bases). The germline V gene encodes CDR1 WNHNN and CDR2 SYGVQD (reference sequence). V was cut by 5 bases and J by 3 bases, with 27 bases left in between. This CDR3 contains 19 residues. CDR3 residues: CASSPHPLASGSNTDTQYF. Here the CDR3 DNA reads TGCGCCAGCAGTCCCCACCCTCTAGCTTCCGGGAGTAATACAGATACGCAGTATTTT.

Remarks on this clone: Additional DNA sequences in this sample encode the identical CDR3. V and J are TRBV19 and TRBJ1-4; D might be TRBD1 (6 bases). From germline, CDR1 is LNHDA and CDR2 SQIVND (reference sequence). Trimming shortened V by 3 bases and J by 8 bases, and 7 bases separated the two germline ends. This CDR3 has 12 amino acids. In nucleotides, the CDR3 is TGTGCCAGTAGTATCAGGGGAGAAAAACTGTTTTTT. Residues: CASSIRGEKLFF. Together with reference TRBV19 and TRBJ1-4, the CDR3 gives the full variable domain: DGGITQSPKYLFRKEGQNVTLSCEQNLNHDAMYWYRQDPGQGLRLIYYSQIVNDFQKGDIAEGYSVSREKKESFPLTVTSAQKNPTAFYLCASSIRGEKLFFGSGTQLSVL.

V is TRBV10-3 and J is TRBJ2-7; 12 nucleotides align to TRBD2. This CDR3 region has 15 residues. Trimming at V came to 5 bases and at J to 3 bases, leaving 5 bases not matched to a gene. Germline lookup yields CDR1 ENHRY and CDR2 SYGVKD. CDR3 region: CAISSLAGGSYEQYF. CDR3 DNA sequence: TGTGCCATCAGTTCACTAGCGGGAGGCAGCTACGAGCAGTACTTC.

In nucleotides, the CDR3 is TGTGCCAGCAGGGCGGGAGGGGGGGAGACCCAGTACTTC. Translating gives CASRAGGGETQYF. The chain has TRBV28 and TRBJ2-5; 9 nucleotides agree with TRBD2. Germline trimming cut 6 bases from V and 5 bases from J; bases unmatched to any gene: 4. The CDR3 totals 13 residues. CDR1 MDHEN and CDR2 SYDVKM come from the germline V gene.

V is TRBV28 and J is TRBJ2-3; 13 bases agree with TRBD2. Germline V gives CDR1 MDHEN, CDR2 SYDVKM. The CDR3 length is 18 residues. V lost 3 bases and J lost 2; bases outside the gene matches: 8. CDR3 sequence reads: CASSFGTSGIRYTDTQYF. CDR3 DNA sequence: TGTGCCAGCAGTTTCGGGACTAGCGGGATCCGTTACACAGATACGCAGTATTTT. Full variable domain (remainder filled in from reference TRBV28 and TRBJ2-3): DVKVTQSSRYLVKRTGEKVFLECVQDMDHENMFWYRQDPGLGLRLIYFSYDVKMKEKGDIPEGYSVSREKKERFSLILESASTNQTSMYLCASSFGTSGIRYTDTQYFGPGTRLTVL.

The CDR3 loop reads CAISRAGGPDEQFF. CDR3 DNA: TGTGCCATCAGTAGAGCGGGAGGCCCAGATGAGCAGTTCTTC. The chain is built from TRBV10-3 and TRBJ2-1, with 9 bases fitting TRBD2. With 5 bases clipped from V and 8 bases from J, the junction kept 7 bases outside the gene matches. CDR3 length: 14 amino acids. CDR1 and CDR2 (germline): ENHRY, SYGVKD.

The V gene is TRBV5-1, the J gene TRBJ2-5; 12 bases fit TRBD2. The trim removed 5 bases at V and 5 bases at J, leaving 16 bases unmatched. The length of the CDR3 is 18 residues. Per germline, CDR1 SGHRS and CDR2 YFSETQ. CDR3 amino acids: CASRLGAASGGAGETQYF. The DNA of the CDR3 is TGCGCCAGCAGGCTCGGCGCAGCTAGCGGGGGGGCCGGGGAGACCCAGTACTTC.

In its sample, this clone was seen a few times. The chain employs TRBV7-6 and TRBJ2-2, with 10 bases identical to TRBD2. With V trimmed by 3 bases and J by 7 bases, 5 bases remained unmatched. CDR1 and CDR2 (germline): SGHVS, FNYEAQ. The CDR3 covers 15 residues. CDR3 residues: CASSLASGGVGELFF. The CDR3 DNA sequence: TGTGCCAGCAGCTTGGCTAGCGGGGGTGTCGGGGAGCTGTTTTTT.

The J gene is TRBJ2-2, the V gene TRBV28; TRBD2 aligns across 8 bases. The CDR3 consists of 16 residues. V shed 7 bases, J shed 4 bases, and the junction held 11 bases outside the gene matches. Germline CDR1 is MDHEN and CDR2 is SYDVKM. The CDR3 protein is CASILAGKAATGELFF. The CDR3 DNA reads TGTGCCAGCATCTTAGCGGGGAAGGCGGCCACCGGGGAGCTGTTTTTT. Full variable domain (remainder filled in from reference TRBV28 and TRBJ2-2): DVKVTQSSRYLVKRTGEKVFLECVQDMDHENMFWYRQDPGLGLRLIYFSYDVKMKEKGDIPEGYSVSREKKERFSLILESASTNQTSMYLCASILAGKAATGELFFGEGSRLTVL.

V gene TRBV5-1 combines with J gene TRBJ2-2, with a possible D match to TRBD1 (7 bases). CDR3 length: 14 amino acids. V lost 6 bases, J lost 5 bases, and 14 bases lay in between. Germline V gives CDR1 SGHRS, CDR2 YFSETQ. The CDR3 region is CASKEGAGTGELFF. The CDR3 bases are TGCGCCAGCAAGGAGGGGGCTGGAACCGGGGAGCTGTTTTTT.

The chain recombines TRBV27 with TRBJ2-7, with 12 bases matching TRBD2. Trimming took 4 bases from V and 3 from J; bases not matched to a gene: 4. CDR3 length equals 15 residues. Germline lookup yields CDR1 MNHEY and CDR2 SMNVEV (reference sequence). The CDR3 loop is CASSSPGLAGYEQYF. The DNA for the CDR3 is TGTGCCAGCAGTTCGCCGGGACTAGCGGGCTACGAGCAGTACTTC.

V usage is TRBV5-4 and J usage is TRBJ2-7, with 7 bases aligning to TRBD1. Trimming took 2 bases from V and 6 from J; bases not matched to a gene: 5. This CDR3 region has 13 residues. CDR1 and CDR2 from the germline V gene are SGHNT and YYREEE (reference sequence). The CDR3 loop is CASSLETGVEQYF. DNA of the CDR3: TGTGCCAGCAGCTTAGAAACAGGGGTCGAGCAGTACTTC.

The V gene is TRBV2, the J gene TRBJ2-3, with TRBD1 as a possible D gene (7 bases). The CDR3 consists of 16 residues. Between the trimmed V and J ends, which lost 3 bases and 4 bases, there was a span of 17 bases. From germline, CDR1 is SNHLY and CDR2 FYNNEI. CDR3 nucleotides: TGTGCCAGCAGTGATAAGGCCCAGGGGGGATCAGATACGCAGTATTTT. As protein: CASSDKAQGGSDTQYF. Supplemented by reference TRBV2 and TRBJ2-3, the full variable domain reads EPEVTQTPSHQVTQMGQEVILRCVPISNHLYFYWYRQILGQKVEFLVSFYNNEISEKSEIFDDQFSVERPDGSNFTLKIRSTKLEDSAMYFCASSDKAQGGSDTQYFGPGTRLTVL.

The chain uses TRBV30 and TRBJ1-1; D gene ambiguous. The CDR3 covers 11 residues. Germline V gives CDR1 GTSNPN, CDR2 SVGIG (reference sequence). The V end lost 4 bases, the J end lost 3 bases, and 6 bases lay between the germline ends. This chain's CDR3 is CAWTRDTEAFF. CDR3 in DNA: TGTGCCTGGACTCGAGACACTGAAGCTTTCTTT. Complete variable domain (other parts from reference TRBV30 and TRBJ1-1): SQTIHQWPATLVQPVGSPLSLECTVEGTSNPNLYWYRQAAGRGLQLLFYSVGIGQISSEVPQNLSASRPQDRQFILSSKKLLLSDSGFYLCAWTRDTEAFFGQGTRLTVV.

CDR3 amino acids: CASSGGQGRNTGELFF. CDR3 DNA: TGTGCCAGCAGTGGAGGACAGGGGAGGAACACCGGGGAGCTGTTTTTT. V usage is TRBV6-6 and J usage is TRBJ2-2; 9 bases align to TRBD1. CDR1 MNHNY and CDR2 SVGAGI come from the germline V gene (reference sequence). The CDR3 is 16 amino acids. V was clipped by 5 bases and J by 1 base; unmatched bases: 5.

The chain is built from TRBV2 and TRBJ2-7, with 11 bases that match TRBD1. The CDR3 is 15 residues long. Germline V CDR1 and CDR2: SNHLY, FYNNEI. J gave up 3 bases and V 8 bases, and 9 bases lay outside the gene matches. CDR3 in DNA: TGTGCCAGCGGACAGGGGGCTGTTTTGGGCTACGAGCAGTACTTC. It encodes CASGQGAVLGYEQYF.